This T cell receptor (beta chain) came from a study of identical twins. General study findings and limits: The models gave estimates that fell short of the out-of-frame TCR alpha sharing seen in monozygotic twins.

Template switching (which added a universal primer site) was used, and cDNA carried unique molecular identifiers. One entry per CDR3 protein, called by TCRdb with MiXCR from the 5' RACE reads. The data contain around 290,000 distinct CDR3 sequences, roughly 10% of them singletons. This CDR3 region has 13 residues. V shed 6 bases and J shed 4 bases, with 12 bases lying between them. Only healthy Caucasians were included as donors. Points on this clonotype: The antigen is unknown.

The same sample was also studied in work on yellow fever vaccine responses in identical twins.

The specimen was CD8+ T cells sorted from blood. This chain connects TRBV12-3 or TRBV12-4 to TRBJ2-5; D may be TRBD1 (5 bases). This receptor was taken from a woman aged 18-29 years in good health. The CDR3 bases are TGTGCCAGCAGCGCAGGGTCGGTAGAGACCCAGTACTTC. Translated, it gives CASSAGSVETQYF.